A selection of T cell receptor beta chains follows, all from one sample in a study of vaccination and CD4 T cells after COVID-19. MiXCR, applied by TCRdb to the PCR reads, yields one record per CDR3 protein. This table has 8,500 to 13,000 distinct CDR3 sequences, more than 20% appearing once. These receptors' antigens are unknown. This sample comprised CD4+ T cells from blood, cultured in vitro, obtained after SARS-CoV-2 vaccination. These receptor sequences come from a human donor who had recovered from COVID-19. The CDR3 runs from the conserved cysteine through the conserved F or W. A D gene is named only where the DNA matches it firmly. Clone size is shown for a subset of rows, as once, few, many or a class of expanded clone.

J	size	D	V	DNA	CDR3
TRBJ1-1	once	.	TRBV10-1	TGCGCCAGCAGTGATGCGGTGGACACTGAAGCTTTCTTT	CASSDAVDTEAFF
TRBJ2-1	.	TRBD2	TRBV6-2/TRBV6-3	TGTGCCAGCAGTTACTCGAGGGGACTAGAGGGTGAGCAGTTCTTC	CASSYSRGLEGEQFF
TRBJ1-3	.	.	TRBV28	TGTGCCAGCAGTCCCGACATCGCCTCTGGAAACACCATATATTTT	CASSPDIASGNTIYF
TRBJ2-3	.	TRBD2	TRBV27	TGTGCCAGCAGATGGAGCGGGGGGAGCGATACGCAGTATTTT	CASRWSGGSDTQYF
TRBJ1-6	few	.	TRBV28	TGTGCCAGCTCCCGGTGGAGGAATTCACCCCTCCACTTT	CASSRWRNSPLHF
TRBJ1-6	.	TRBD1	TRBV20-1	TGCAGTGCACGGGACAGGGTCAATTCACCCCTCCACTTT	CSARDRVNSPLHF
TRBJ2-3	few	TRBD2	TRBV6-1	TGTGCCAGCACCCTCGGAAGGTCGGGGGGTGGCGGGGGTGCAGATACGCAGTATTTT	CASTLGRSGGGGGADTQYF
TRBJ2-7	few	TRBD1	TRBV20-1	TGCAGTGCCTCGGGACAGGCCTACGAGCAGTACTTC	CSASGQAYEQYF
TRBJ1-5	few	.	TRBV4-3	TGCGCCAGCAGCCAAGACACGTGGGTACTGAGCAATCAGCCCCAGCATTTT	CASSQDTWVLSNQPQHF
TRBJ2-1	.	TRBD2	TRBV10-2	TGCGCCAGCAGTGAGTGGAGCGGGAGGGCCAACGAGCAGTTCTTC	CASSEWSGRANEQFF
TRBJ2-7	.	TRBD2	TRBV19	TGTGCCACGCGGGAGAGATCCGAGCAGTACTTC	CATRERSEQYF
TRBJ2-5	few	.	TRBV12-5	TGTGCTAGTGGCCGGGACAACGAAGAGACCCAGTACTTC	CASGRDNEETQYF
TRBJ2-3	few	TRBD2	TRBV20-1	TGCAGTGCTGAAGGGGGTCCCGGACTAGCGGGAGTGGATACGCAGTATTTT	CSAEGGPGLAGVDTQYF
TRBJ2-2	few	.	TRBV20-1	TGCAGTGCTAGAGATCTGTCCGGGGAGCTGTTTTTT	CSARDLSGELFF
TRBJ2-1	few	.	TRBV2	TGTGCCAGGTGGGACCCGGCGAGCTCCTACAATGAGCAGTTCTTC	CARWDPASSYNEQFF
TRBJ2-5	few	.	TRBV20-1	TGCAGTGCTTACCCTTTCCAAGAGACCCAGTACTTC	CSAYPFQETQYF
TRBJ2-3	medium-sized	.	TRBV7-6	TGTGCCAGCAGCTTAGGGACAGATACGCAGTATTTT	CASSLGTDTQYF
TRBJ2-1	medium-sized	TRBD1	TRBV20-1	TGCAGTGCTAAGGACAGGTGGGAGCAGTTCTTC	CSAKDRWEQFF
TRBJ2-7	.	.	TRBV18	TGTGCCAGCTCACCACCGGGGTGGTCCTTCTACGAGCAGTACTTC	CASSPPGWSFYEQYF
TRBJ2-2	.	.	TRBV7-9	TGTGCCAGCACCCTGGGGCCAGCTTCGGACACCGGGGAGCTGTTTTTT	CASTLGPASDTGELFF
TRBJ2-7	.	.	TRBV10-2	TGCGCCAGCGGGGCTAGCGACTACGAGCAGTACTTC	CASGASDYEQYF